The clone carrying this TCR beta chain was seen more than once but under ten times. Its matching antigen is unknown. The data originate from a study of T cell repertoires in cytomegalovirus infection. Study context: Alongside well-studied HLA-B-restricted CMV epitopes, recently identified HLA-C-restricted CMV epitopes were also used. Shared public TCR beta signatures pointed to both CMV infection and a matching HLA type. Whole-study results and caveats: The study identified carriers of CMV plus the relevant HLA from cumulative public TCR beta family frequency. Clonotype analysis showed dominance of the ex vivo response by HLA-C-restricted CMV-specific TCR beta clonotypes.

TCRdb re-called the reads through MiXCR, storing one row per CDR3 protein. The sample contains some 150,000 distinct CDR3 sequences, roughly a third of which appear only once. The germline CDR1 and CDR2 sequences are LNHDA and SQIVND (reference sequence). Trimming took off 3 bases at V and 0 bases at J, with 12 bases between the two ends. The CDR3 length is 16 residues. V is TRBV19 and J is TRBJ2-1; weak D call: TRBD2 (6 bases). The source was CD8+ T cells from cultured PBMCs, collected from culture after CMV antigen stimulation. The sequence was obtained from a human donor in good health (CMV status not recorded). Some clones in this sample may be carry-over from other donors' samples. CDR3 protein: CASSMGGRSSYNEQFF. CDR3 sequence (DNA): TGTGCCAGTAGTATGGGGGGACGGAGCTCCTACAATGAGCAGTTCTTC.